This T cell receptor beta chain was found in a study of blood T cell repertoires in COVID-19. Study details: COVID-19 samples collected from the United States, Italy and Spain covered acute and convalescent phases. Sources were T cells, B-cell-depleted T cells, or PBMCs; the material itself was cDNA or gDNA.

Some clones are missing from TCRdb's copy, which holds only in-frame ones; the method was immunoSEQ multiplex PCR. This table has 150,000 to 200,000 clones, roughly 79% appearing once. As regards this clone: The identical CDR3 is also encoded by other nucleotide sequences in the sample.

Trimming took 0 bases from V and 5 from J, leaving 4 bases between them. CDR1 is LNHNV, CDR2 YYDKDF, per germline (reference sequence). The CDR3 consists of 13 residues. The Seattle site enrolled patients during active infection and followed them longitudinally. The chain couples TRBV15 to TRBJ2-2; D gene ambiguous. Sequences were obtained from peripheral blood. This TCR came from a woman aged 40-49 years with COVID-19, enrolled during active disease. The CDR3 DNA sequence: TGTGCCACCAGCAGAGACGGGACCGGGGAGCTGTTTTTT. Protein sequence: CATSRDGTGELFF.